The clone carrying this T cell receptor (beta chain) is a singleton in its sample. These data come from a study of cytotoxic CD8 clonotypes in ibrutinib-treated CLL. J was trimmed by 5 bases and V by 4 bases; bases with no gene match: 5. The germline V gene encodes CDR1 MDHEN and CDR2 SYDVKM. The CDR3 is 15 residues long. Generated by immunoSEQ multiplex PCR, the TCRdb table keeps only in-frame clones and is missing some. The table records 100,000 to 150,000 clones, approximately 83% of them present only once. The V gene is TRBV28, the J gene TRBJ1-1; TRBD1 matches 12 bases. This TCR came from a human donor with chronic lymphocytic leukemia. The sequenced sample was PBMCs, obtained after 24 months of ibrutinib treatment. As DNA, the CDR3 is TGTGCCAGCAGTTCACCGGGACAGGGGGCTACTGAAGCTTTCTTT. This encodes CASSSPGQGATEAFF. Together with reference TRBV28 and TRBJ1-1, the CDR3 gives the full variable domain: DVKVTQSSRYLVKRTGEKVFLECVQDMDHENMFWYRQDPGLGLRLIYFSYDVKMKEKGDIPEGYSVSREKKERFSLILESASTNQTSMYLCASSSPGQGATEAFFGQGTRLTVV.